This TCR beta chain emerged from a study of radiation and T cells in renal cell carcinoma. Sequencing was performed with immunoSEQ multiplex PCR; in TCRdb, only in-frame clones are kept and a portion is missing. The data contain over 10,000 clones, approximately 62% of them seen just once; the ten biggest clones take up 15% to 20%. The CDR3 extends over 13 amino acids. In germline, CDR1 is SGHRS, CDR2 YFSETQ. Trimming removed 3 bases at V and 7 bases at J, with 10 bases between. Overall study results and limits: Dominant CDR3 motifs were more common in irradiated tumors than controls.

The treatment was: treatment-naive control, cytoreductive nephrectomy. Control tumors came from treatment-naive patients without prior radiation. This clone was detected only a few times. The antigen is unknown. Here the sequenced sample was tumor tissue, taken from a patient whose treatment was nephrectomy without radiotherapy. The chain links TRBV5-1 to TRBJ2-2, with no clear D. This TCR was recovered from a woman aged 80 or older with renal cell carcinoma. For the CDR3, the DNA is TGCGCCAGCAGCTCGATGTACGACGGGGAGCTGTTTTTT. Translation: CASSSMYDGELFF. Full variable domain (rest looked up from reference TRBV5-1 and TRBJ2-2): KAGVTQTPRYLIKTRGQQVTLSCSPISGHRSVSWYQQTPGQGLQFLFEYFSETQRNKGNFPGRFSGRQFSNSRSEMNVSTLELGDSALYLCASSSMYDGELFFGEGSRLTVL.